This T cell receptor (beta chain) was sequenced during a study of cytomegalovirus exposure and HLA in healthy donors. The wider study: A data release that came early held approximately 85 million unique TCRs from HLA-typed donors.

This CDR3 region has 13 residues. V was shortened by 1 base and J by 9 bases, with 10 bases between the two germline ends. Germline assignment: CDR1 MDHEN and CDR2 SYDVKM. PCR involved 60 Vbeta and 13 Jbeta primers. Clones were sequenced by immunoSEQ multiplex PCR, and TCRdb holds only the in-frame ones, with some missing. The profile shows some 150,000 clones, roughly 89% of them singletons. It was healthy bone marrow donors who served as donors. This receptor was obtained from a young woman in good health and CMV-seronegative. The sequenced sample was PBMCs. This chain links TRBV28 with TRBJ1-5; D is uncertain. In DNA form, the CDR3 reads TGTGCCAGCAGTTTATCCGGTAAGCGGCCCCAGCATTTT. Protein sequence: CASSLSGKRPQHF.